Listed below are T cell receptor beta chains from one sample, sequenced in a study of blood T cell repertoires in COVID-19. Sequencing used immunoSEQ multiplex PCR; TCRdb keeps in-frame clones, though not all of them. The data hold about 50,000 clones, with about 85% observed a single time. Sequencing was carried out using peripheral blood. These receptors originate from a human donor in a cohort sampled during active COVID-19. Each CDR3 is given with its conserved first and last residue. The D gene is left open where the match is weak. Part of the rows lack a size; the others show once, few, many or a class for expanded clones.

clone size: .
V gene: TRBV5-1
CDR3 length: 19
D gene: TRBD2
J gene: TRBJ2-3
CDR3 DNA: TGCGCCAGCAGCTTGAAATTGTCTAGCGGGATAATGAGCACAGATACGCAGTATTTT
CDR3 protein: CASSLKLSSGIMSTDTQYF

clone size: .
V gene: TRBV19
CDR3 length: 15
D gene: .
J gene: TRBJ1-5
CDR3 DNA: TGTGCCAGTAGTATAATCCCAGGGGGCAATCAGCCCCAGCATTTT
CDR3 protein: CASSIIPGGNQPQHF

clone size: .
V gene: TRBV11-2
CDR3 length: 15
D gene: .
J gene: TRBJ1-5
CDR3 DNA: TGTGCCAGCAGCTTGGGGGGAAGAAGCAATCAGCCCCAGCATTTT
CDR3 protein: CASSLGGRSNQPQHF

clone size: few
V gene: TRBV6-1
CDR3 length: 18
D gene: .
J gene: TRBJ1-6
CDR3 DNA: TGTGCCAGCAGTGTAAACAGTCAACAGGGTGTTGGTAATTCACCCCTCCACTTT
CDR3 protein: CASSVNSQQGVGNSPLHF

clone size: .
V gene: TRBV19
CDR3 length: 14
D gene: .
J gene: TRBJ1-1
CDR3 DNA: TGTGCCAGTAGTATACAGGTAATGAACACTGAAGCTTTCTTT
CDR3 protein: CASSIQVMNTEAFF

clone size: .
V gene: TRBV6-2/TRBV6-3
CDR3 length: 20
D gene: TRBD1
J gene: TRBJ2-7
CDR3 DNA: TGTGCCAGCAGTTACTCGACCCGTAAAACAGGGGGCTTAAGCTCCTACGAGCAGTACTTC
CDR3 protein: CASSYSTRKTGGLSSYEQYF

clone size: .
V gene: TRBV4-1
CDR3 length: 15
D gene: .
J gene: TRBJ1-1
CDR3 DNA: TGCGCCAGCAGCCAAGTCCCCCCAATGAACACTGAAGCTTTCTTT
CDR3 protein: CASSQVPPMNTEAFF

clone size: .
V gene: TRBV28
CDR3 length: 12
D gene: .
J gene: TRBJ1-2
CDR3 DNA: TGTGCCAGCAGAGACAGCAACTATGGCTACACCTTC
CDR3 protein: CASRDSNYGYTF

clone size: .
V gene: TRBV6-2/TRBV6-3
CDR3 length: 18
D gene: TRBD1
J gene: TRBJ2-3
CDR3 DNA: TGTGCCAGCAGTTGGACAGGGGCGACTCGACTCCCCACAGATACGCAGTATTTT
CDR3 protein: CASSWTGATRLPTDTQYF

clone size: .
V gene: TRBV9
CDR3 length: 15
D gene: TRBD1
J gene: TRBJ2-3
CDR3 DNA: TGTGCCAGCAGCGCACGACAGGGGGTGACAGATACGCAGTATTTT
CDR3 protein: CASSARQGVTDTQYF

clone size: .
V gene: TRBV7-7
CDR3 length: 16
D gene: .
J gene: TRBJ2-2
CDR3 DNA: TGTGCTAGCAGCGCATACCATCAGGGGAGCGCCGGGGAGCTGTTTTTT
CDR3 protein: CASSAYHQGSAGELFF

clone size: .
V gene: TRBV19
CDR3 length: 15
D gene: .
J gene: TRBJ2-2
CDR3 DNA: TGTGCCAGTAGTCCCGCGCCCTCTAACACCGGGGAGCTGTTTTTT
CDR3 protein: CASSPAPSNTGELFF

clone size: .
V gene: TRBV6-1
CDR3 length: 16
D gene: .
J gene: TRBJ1-6
CDR3 DNA: TGTGCCAGCAGTGAGCGCACGGGAGGGGGTAATTCACCCCTCCACTTT
CDR3 protein: CASSERTGGGNSPLHF

clone size: .
V gene: TRBV5-1
CDR3 length: 12
D gene: TRBD1
J gene: TRBJ1-1
CDR3 DNA: TGCGCCAGGGGTAGGGGGCCCACTGAAGCTTTCTTT
CDR3 protein: CARGRGPTEAFF

clone size: once
V gene: TRBV19
CDR3 length: 13
D gene: TRBD1
J gene: TRBJ2-7
CDR3 DNA: TGTGCCAGTAGGAGACAGGGGTCGGGCGAGCAGTACTTC
CDR3 protein: CASRRQGSGEQYF

clone size: medium-sized
V gene: TRBV3-1/TRBV3-2
CDR3 length: 15
D gene: TRBD1
J gene: TRBJ1-1
CDR3 DNA: TGTGCCAGCAGCCAAGGGGACAGATTGAACACTGAAGCTTTCTTT
CDR3 protein: CASSQGDRLNTEAFF

clone size: .
V gene: TRBV18
CDR3 length: 13
D gene: .
J gene: TRBJ2-2
CDR3 DNA: TGTGCCAGCTCTCAACAGGTTCCCGGGGAGCTGTTTTTT
CDR3 protein: CASSQQVPGELFF

clone size: .
V gene: TRBV23-1
CDR3 length: 16
D gene: .
J gene: TRBJ2-7
CDR3 DNA: TGCGCCAGCAGAAATAAGAACACCGGGACATCCTACGAGCAGTACTTC
CDR3 protein: CASRNKNTGTSYEQYF

clone size: .
V gene: TRBV15
CDR3 length: 19
D gene: TRBD2
J gene: TRBJ2-3
CDR3 DNA: TGTGCCACCAGCAGAGAGACTACAGGACTAGCGGGTTCTGGAGATACGCAGTATTTT
CDR3 protein: CATSRETTGLAGSGDTQYF

clone size: .
V gene: TRBV28
CDR3 length: 14
D gene: TRBD1
J gene: TRBJ1-4
CDR3 DNA: TGTGCCAGCAGACCGGGACAGTTTAATGAAAAACTGTTTTTT
CDR3 protein: CASRPGQFNEKLFF

clone size: .
V gene: TRBV28
CDR3 length: 18
D gene: TRBD1
J gene: TRBJ1-1
CDR3 DNA: TGTGCCAGCAGCCCAGGGACAGGTCCCCACCGCCTGAACACTGAAGCTTTCTTT
CDR3 protein: CASSPGTGPHRLNTEAFF

clone size: few
V gene: TRBV2
CDR3 length: 15
D gene: .
J gene: TRBJ2-2
CDR3 DNA: TGTGCCAGCAGTGAAGTTCGAGACAGACACGGGGAGCTGTTTTTT
CDR3 protein: CASSEVRDRHGELFF

clone size: .
V gene: TRBV7-9
CDR3 length: 17
D gene: TRBD2
J gene: TRBJ2-7
CDR3 DNA: TGTGCCAGCAGCCTATTACGCAGGAGCGGGATTACCTACGAGCAGTACTTC
CDR3 protein: CASSLLRRSGITYEQYF

clone size: .
V gene: TRBV2
CDR3 length: 14
D gene: TRBD2
J gene: TRBJ2-1
CDR3 DNA: TGTGCCAGCAGTCGGCTGGCGGGGGTCAATGAGCAGTTCTTC
CDR3 protein: CASSRLAGVNEQFF

clone size: .
V gene: TRBV7-9
CDR3 length: 14
D gene: .
J gene: TRBJ2-5
CDR3 DNA: TGTGCCAGCAGCTTAGACGCGCGACAAGAGACCCAGTACTTC
CDR3 protein: CASSLDARQETQYF

clone size: few
V gene: TRBV28
CDR3 length: 12
D gene: .
J gene: TRBJ2-7
CDR3 DNA: TGTGCCACCACAACAGGGTACGGGGAGCAGTACTTC
CDR3 protein: CATTTGYGEQYF

clone size: .
V gene: TRBV3-1/TRBV3-2
CDR3 length: 17
D gene: TRBD1
J gene: TRBJ1-2
CDR3 DNA: TGTGCCAGCAGCTCCCGGACAGGGGGCGCGAGGCTTTATGGCTACACCTTC
CDR3 protein: CASSSRTGGARLYGYTF

clone size: .
V gene: TRBV6-2/TRBV6-3
CDR3 length: 13
D gene: .
J gene: TRBJ2-1
CDR3 DNA: TGTGCCAGCAGTGTGCTAGCTTCCAATGAGCAGTTCTTC
CDR3 protein: CASSVLASNEQFF

clone size: .
V gene: TRBV19
CDR3 length: 15
D gene: .
J gene: TRBJ1-5
CDR3 DNA: TGTGCCAGTAGTATAGGGCCGTACTCGGGGCAGCCCCAGCATTTT
CDR3 protein: CASSIGPYSGQPQHF

clone size: .
V gene: TRBV27
CDR3 length: 12
D gene: .
J gene: TRBJ2-1
CDR3 DNA: TGTGCCAGCAGCACTAATAGCCTGAAGGAGTTCTTC
CDR3 protein: CASSTNSLKEFF

clone size: .
V gene: TRBV20-1
CDR3 length: 11
D gene: .
J gene: TRBJ2-1
CDR3 DNA: TGCAGTGCTAGGGAACAGTACGAGCAGTTCTTC
CDR3 protein: CSAREQYEQFF

clone size: .
V gene: TRBV5-1
CDR3 length: 13
D gene: .
J gene: TRBJ2-5
CDR3 DNA: TGCGCCAGCAGCCTTATAACTCAAGAGACCCAGTACTTC
CDR3 protein: CASSLITQETQYF

clone size: .
V gene: TRBV6-2/TRBV6-3
CDR3 length: 16
D gene: .
J gene: TRBJ2-1
CDR3 DNA: TGTGCCAGCAGTTACTCGATCGGGAGAGCAAAACGCGAGCAGTTCTTC
CDR3 protein: CASSYSIGRAKREQFF

clone size: .
V gene: TRBV11-2
CDR3 length: 18
D gene: .
J gene: TRBJ1-4
CDR3 DNA: TGTGCCAGCAGCCCGGGACATTCACAAGGGGCAACTAATGAAAAACTGTTTTTT
CDR3 protein: CASSPGHSQGATNEKLFF

clone size: .
V gene: TRBV9
CDR3 length: 18
D gene: TRBD2
J gene: TRBJ2-1
CDR3 DNA: TGTGCCAGCAGCGTAGCCACTAGCGGGAGTCGATCCTACAATGAGCAGTTCTTC
CDR3 protein: CASSVATSGSRSYNEQFF

clone size: .
V gene: TRBV7-3
CDR3 length: 16
D gene: TRBD2
J gene: TRBJ2-3
CDR3 DNA: TGTGCCAGCAGCAAGAGGTTAGCGGGGTTCACAGATACGCAGTATTTT
CDR3 protein: CASSKRLAGFTDTQYF

clone size: .
V gene: TRBV7-9
CDR3 length: 18
D gene: TRBD2
J gene: TRBJ2-1
CDR3 DNA: TGTGCCAGCAGCTTAGTTGAGGCGGCTAGCGGGATCAGGGATGAGCAGTTCTTC
CDR3 protein: CASSLVEAASGIRDEQFF

clone size: .
V gene: TRBV5-1
CDR3 length: 14
D gene: .
J gene: TRBJ2-1
CDR3 DNA: TGCGCCAGCAGCTTGGAACTAGCCACCAATGAGCAGTTCTTC
CDR3 protein: CASSLELATNEQFF

clone size: .
V gene: TRBV15
CDR3 length: 13
D gene: .
J gene: TRBJ2-7
CDR3 DNA: TGTGCCACCAGCAGAGATCCCCCGTACGAGCAGTACTTC
CDR3 protein: CATSRDPPYEQYF

clone size: .
V gene: TRBV2
CDR3 length: 17
D gene: .
J gene: TRBJ2-1
CDR3 DNA: TGTGCCAGCAGTTCCGGCTCGTTAGCGGCAGGCACTGGCGAGCAGTTCTTC
CDR3 protein: CASSSGSLAAGTGEQFF

clone size: .
V gene: TRBV18
CDR3 length: 14
D gene: .
J gene: TRBJ2-5
CDR3 DNA: TGTGCCAGCTCACCATGGGACTCCAAAGAGACCCAGTACTTC
CDR3 protein: CASSPWDSKETQYF

clone size: .
V gene: TRBV19
CDR3 length: 15
D gene: TRBD2
J gene: TRBJ2-5
CDR3 DNA: TGTGCCAGTACCCCGGGACTAGCGGGACAAGAGACCCAGTACTTC
CDR3 protein: CASTPGLAGQETQYF

clone size: .
V gene: TRBV6-6
CDR3 length: 20
D gene: TRBD2
J gene: TRBJ2-2
CDR3 DNA: TGTGCCAGCAGCCTCCAGCCGGGACTAGCGGGGGGGCGGGGCACCGGGGAGCTGTTTTTT
CDR3 protein: CASSLQPGLAGGRGTGELFF